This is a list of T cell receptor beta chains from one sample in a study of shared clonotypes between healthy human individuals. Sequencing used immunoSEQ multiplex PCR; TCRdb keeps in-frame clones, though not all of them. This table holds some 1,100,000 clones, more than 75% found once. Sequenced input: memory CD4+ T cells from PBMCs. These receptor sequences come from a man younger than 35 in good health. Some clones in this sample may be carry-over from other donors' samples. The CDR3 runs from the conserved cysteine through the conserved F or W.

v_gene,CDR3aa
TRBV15,CATSRDDRSGETQYF
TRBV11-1,CASSASGLSGANVLTF
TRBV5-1,CASSLAGGTSGPQETQYF
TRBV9,CASSVGDRSEKLFF
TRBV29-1,CSVEEGRQGDEAFF
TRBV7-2,CASSQSSYEQYF
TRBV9,CASSQSWTRGTGELFF
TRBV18,CASSSWTGESTDTQYF
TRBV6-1,CASSEGTDNMKLFF
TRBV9,CASSPRPMGLNNEQFF
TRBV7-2,CASSLGGEGSQPQHF
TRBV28,CASIPQNTEAFF
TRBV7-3,CASSPSGNTEAFF
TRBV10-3,CAISEQGASEQYF
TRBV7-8,CASSLERTFSGNTIYF
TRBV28,CASRTPGTYGYTF
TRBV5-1,CASSLGQFYNEQFF
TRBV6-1,CASSQSRSYEQYF
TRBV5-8,CASGPGRGTHNTQYF
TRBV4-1,CASSQDGASGYTF
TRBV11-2,CASSPTRSNQPQHF
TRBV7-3,CASSPGGQGRNTEAFF
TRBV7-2,CASSLVSRQGFGAFF
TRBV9,CASSVKMNTEAFF
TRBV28,CASSSIGGRAFGNTIYF
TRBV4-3,CASSQGPSGTRGQYF
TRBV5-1,CASSLALRTQLNTEAFF
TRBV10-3,CAISDSVSGGIGYF
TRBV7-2,CASSASEKLFF
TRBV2,CASSEMGGNQPQHF
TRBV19,CASKAGTGATMQYF
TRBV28,CASSYTGQDNYEQYF
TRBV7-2,CASSSQTSGRREQYF
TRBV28,CASSLLAGSRDTQYF
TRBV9,CASSVGAGGSYEQYF
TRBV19,CASSTQGPTDTQYF
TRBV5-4,CASSPKIKETQYF
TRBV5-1,CASSDGASTDTQYF
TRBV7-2,CASSLAYGRVTYEQYF
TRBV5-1,CASSWRGGEQYF
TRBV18,CASSPRLADYEQYF
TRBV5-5,CASSFQGNYGYTF
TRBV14,CASSQDSGRATDTQYF
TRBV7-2,CASSPRGGSGRVGVQFF
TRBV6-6,CASSYRDREGGYTF
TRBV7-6,CASSLDDRTGTYEQYF
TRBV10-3,CAISESTGSRELFF
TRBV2,CASSEASPRETQYF
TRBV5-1,CASSLGQPASEQYF
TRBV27,CASRRQGSSYEQYF
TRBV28,CASSLSGQRGYTF
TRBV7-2,CASSLWMNTEAFF
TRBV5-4,CASSSSSFNEKLFF
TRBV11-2,CASSSTPTRSNEQYF
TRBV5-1,CASSLLTSGRGYNEQFF
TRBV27,CASSLSSSGSEAFF
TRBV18,CASSPQPTGGGYTF
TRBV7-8,CASSRGLAVGYEQFF
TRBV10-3,CAISESGPTNEKLFF